A selection of T cell receptor beta chains follows, all from one sample in a study of T cell repertoires in cytomegalovirus infection. TCRdb re-derived calls from the reads in MiXCR, one entry per CDR3 protein. This table has 250,000 to 300,000 distinct CDR3 sequences, roughly 26% appearing once. The sample consisted of PBMCs. These TCRs come from a human donor in good health (CMV status not recorded). Some clones in this sample may be carry-over from other donors' samples. Both conserved end residues are part of each CDR3. The D gene is left open where the match is weak. Size tells how often a clone was seen (once, few, many) or the class of an expanded clone, and some rows leave it out.

size: -; V: TRBV18; J: TRBJ2-7; D: -; CDR3: CASSESGTGEQYF; DNA: TGTGCCAGCTCAGAATCTGGGACTGGGGAGCAGTACTTC
size: -; V: TRBV6-5; J: TRBJ2-1; D: TRBD2; CDR3: CASGYSGLGQRNEQFF; DNA: TGTGCCAGCGGTTACTCGGGACTAGGCCAAAGGAATGAGCAGTTCTTC
size: many; V: TRBV7-3; J: TRBJ2-7; D: -; CDR3: CASSVSFRDGEQYF; DNA: TGTGCCAGCAGCGTCTCCTTTCGGGACGGGGAGCAGTACTTC
size: -; V: TRBV6-2/TRBV6-3; J: TRBJ2-1; D: -; CDR3: CAISVQGSYNEQFF; DNA: TGTGCCATCAGTGTACAAGGCTCCTACAATGAGCAGTTCTTC
size: -; V: TRBV10-3; J: TRBJ2-1; D: -; CDR3: CAISESSGSYNEQFF; DNA: TGTGCCATCAGTGAGTCTAGTGGTTCCTACAATGAGCAGTTCTTC
size: -; V: TRBV28; J: TRBJ2-5; D: -; CDR3: CATRTPSVGPQYF; DNA: TGTGCCACCCGAACCCCGAGTGTAGGACCCCAGTACTTC
size: few; V: TRBV28; J: TRBJ2-7; D: -; CDR3: CASSSLDGNYEQYF; DNA: TGTGCCAGCAGTTCCCTGGACGGAAACTACGAGCAGTACTTC
size: -; V: TRBV6-2/TRBV6-3; J: TRBJ2-1; D: -; CDR3: CASSYAEEGHNEQFF; DNA: TGTGCCAGCAGTTACGCGGAGGAGGGACACAATGAGCAGTTCTTC
size: -; V: TRBV28; J: TRBJ2-7; D: TRBD2; CDR3: CASSLPTLAGGRYEQYF; DNA: TGTGCCAGCAGTTTACCGACGCTAGCGGGGGGGCGGTACGAGCAGTACTTC
size: -; V: TRBV20-1; J: TRBJ2-1; D: TRBD2; CDR3: CSVPERLAGRGSYNEQFF; DNA: TGCAGTGTTCCCGAGAGGCTAGCGGGGAGGGGTTCCTACAATGAGCAGTTCTTC
size: few; V: TRBV20-1; J: TRBJ2-1; D: -; CDR3: CRLATRHNEQFF; DNA: TGCAGGTTAGCTACGAGGCACAATGAGCAGTTCTTC
size: -; V: TRBV11-2; J: TRBJ2-7; D: -; CDR3: CASSPLGGSYEQYF; DNA: TGTGCCAGCAGCCCGCTTGGGGGCAGCTACGAGCAGTACTTC
size: few; V: TRBV2; J: TRBJ2-1; D: TRBD2; CDR3: CASSVRTGGYNEQFF; DNA: TGTGCCAGCAGTGTAAGGACGGGAGGCTACAATGAGCAGTTCTTC
size: few; V: TRBV10-3; J: TRBJ1-5; D: -; CDR3: CAISEYEQPQHF; DNA: TGTGCCATCAGTGAGTACGAGCAGCCCCAGCATTTT
size: -; V: TRBV5-6; J: TRBJ2-5; D: -; CDR3: CASSGLETGGETQYF; DNA: TGTGCCAGCAGCGGACTGGAGACAGGCGGGGAGACCCAGTACTTC
size: -; V: TRBV19; J: TRBJ2-4; D: -; CDR3: CASSIQGGSKNIQYF; DNA: TGTGCCAGTAGTATCCAAGGAGGATCCAAAAACATTCAGTACTTC
size: few; V: TRBV20-1; J: TRBJ2-1; D: TRBD2; CDR3: CSASTSGGYNEQFF; DNA: TGCAGTGCTTCGACTAGCGGGGGGTACAATGAGCAGTTCTTC
size: many; V: TRBV28; J: TRBJ1-5; D: -; CDR3: CASSSLTGSLIPQHF; DNA: TGTGCCAGCAGTTCTTTAACAGGTAGCCTGATCCCCCAGCATTTT
size: few; V: TRBV12-3/TRBV12-4; J: TRBJ2-4; D: TRBD1; CDR3: CASGQGNIQYF; DNA: TGTGCCAGCGGACAGGGGAACATTCAGTACTTC
size: many; V: TRBV28; J: TRBJ2-7; D: TRBD2; CDR3: CASSSPGGPAYEQYF; DNA: TGTGCCAGCAGCTCTCCGGGGGGACCGGCCTACGAGCAGTACTTC
size: few; V: TRBV29-1; J: TRBJ1-2; D: -; CDR3: CSVEPGANGYTF; DNA: TGCAGCGTTGAACCGGGGGCGAATGGCTACACCTTC
size: -; V: TRBV7-2; J: TRBJ1-3; D: -; CDR3: CASSPRQVNTIYF; DNA: TGTGCCAGCAGCCCTAGACAAGTAAACACCATATATTTT
size: -; V: TRBV7-3; J: TRBJ2-2; D: -; CDR3: CASSLGVNENTGELFF; DNA: TGTGCCAGCAGCTTAGGGGTAAACGAGAACACCGGGGAGCTGTTTTTT
size: -; V: TRBV29-1; J: TRBJ1-1; D: TRBD1; CDR3: CSVGRGQGGTEAFF; DNA: TGCAGCGTGGGGAGGGGACAGGGGGGCACTGAAGCTTTCTTT
size: few; V: TRBV6-2/TRBV6-3; J: TRBJ1-1; D: -; CDR3: CASSYSWGSPSIEAFF; DNA: TGTGCCAGCAGTTACTCTTGGGGGAGCCCCTCTATTGAAGCTTTCTTT
size: -; V: TRBV6-2/TRBV6-3; J: TRBJ2-2; D: TRBD2; CDR3: CASSYSALAGPGELFF; DNA: TGTGCCAGCAGTTACTCAGCACTAGCGGGACCCGGGGAGCTGTTTTTT
size: -; V: TRBV12-3/TRBV12-4; J: TRBJ2-1; D: TRBD2; CDR3: CASSKLAGGHNEQFF; DNA: TGTGCCAGCAGTAAACTAGCGGGAGGACACAATGAGCAGTTCTTC